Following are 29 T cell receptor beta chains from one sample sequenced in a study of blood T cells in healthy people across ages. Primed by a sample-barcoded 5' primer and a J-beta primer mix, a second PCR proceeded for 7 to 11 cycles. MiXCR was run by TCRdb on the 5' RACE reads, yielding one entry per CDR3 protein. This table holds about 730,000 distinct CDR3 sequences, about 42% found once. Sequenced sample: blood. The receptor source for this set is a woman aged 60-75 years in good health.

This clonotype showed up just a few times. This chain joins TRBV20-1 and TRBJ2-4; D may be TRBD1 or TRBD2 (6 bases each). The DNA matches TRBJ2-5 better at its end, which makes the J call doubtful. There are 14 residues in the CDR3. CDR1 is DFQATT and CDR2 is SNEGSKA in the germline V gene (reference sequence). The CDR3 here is CSATGAGHQETQYF. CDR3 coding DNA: TGCAGTGCCACGGGGGCGGGGCACCAAGAGACCCAGTACTTC.

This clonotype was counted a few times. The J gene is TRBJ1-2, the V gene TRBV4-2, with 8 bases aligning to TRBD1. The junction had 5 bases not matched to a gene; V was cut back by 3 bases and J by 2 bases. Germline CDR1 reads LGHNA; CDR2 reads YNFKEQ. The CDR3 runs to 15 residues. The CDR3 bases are TGTGCCAGCAGCCAGGGCGACAGGGGCAACTATGGCTACACCTTC. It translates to CASSQGDRGNYGYTF.

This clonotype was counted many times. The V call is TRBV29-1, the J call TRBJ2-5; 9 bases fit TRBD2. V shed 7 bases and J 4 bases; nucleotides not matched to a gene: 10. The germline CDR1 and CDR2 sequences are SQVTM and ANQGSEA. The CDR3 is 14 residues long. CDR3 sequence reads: CSASPAGGSETQYF. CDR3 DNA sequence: TGCAGCGCCTCGCCAGCGGGAGGTTCAGAGACCCAGTACTTC.

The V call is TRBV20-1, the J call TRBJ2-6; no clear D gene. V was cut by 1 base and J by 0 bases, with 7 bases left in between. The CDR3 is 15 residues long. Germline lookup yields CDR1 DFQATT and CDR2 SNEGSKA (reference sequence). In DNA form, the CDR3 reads TGCAGTGCTAGAGGTGCCTACTCTGGGGCCAACGTCCTGACTTTC. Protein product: CSARGAYSGANVLTF.

CDR3 in DNA: TGTGCCAGCAGCCTCCGGACAGACTCCACTGAAGCTTTCTTT. Its protein is CASSLRTDSTEAFF. The chain combines TRBV7-8 with TRBJ1-1; D is possibly TRBD1 (6 bases). V lost 5 bases and J lost 4, with 14 bases in between. Germline V gene sequence: CDR1 SGHVS, CDR2 FQNEAQ. This CDR3 region has 14 residues.

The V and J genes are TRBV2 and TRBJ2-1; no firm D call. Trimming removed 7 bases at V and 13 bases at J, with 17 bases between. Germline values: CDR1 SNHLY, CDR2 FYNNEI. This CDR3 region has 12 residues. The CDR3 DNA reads TGTGCCAGCACTAGAGTCCTGGAGACCCAGTTCTTC. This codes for CASTRVLETQFF. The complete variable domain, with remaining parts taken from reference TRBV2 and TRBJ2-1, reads EPEVTQTPSHQVTQMGQEVILRCVPISNHLYFYWYRQILGQKVEFLVSFYNNEISEKSEIFDDQFSVERPDGSNFTLKIRSTKLEDSAMYFCASTRVLETQFFGPGTRLTVL.

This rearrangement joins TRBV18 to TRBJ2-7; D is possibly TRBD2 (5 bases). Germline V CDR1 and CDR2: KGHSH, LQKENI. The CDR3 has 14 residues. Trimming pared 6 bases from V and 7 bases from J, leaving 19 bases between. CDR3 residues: CASSPGNPKNEQYF. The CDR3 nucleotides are TGTGCCAGCTCTCCGGGAAATCCCAAGAATGAGCAGTACTTC.

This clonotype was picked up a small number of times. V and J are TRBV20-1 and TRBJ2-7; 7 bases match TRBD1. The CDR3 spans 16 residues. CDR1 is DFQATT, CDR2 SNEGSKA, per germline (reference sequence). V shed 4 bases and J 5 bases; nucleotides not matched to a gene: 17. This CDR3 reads CSATRPQTGPRDEQYF. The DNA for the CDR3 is TGCAGTGCTACCCGACCCCAGACAGGGCCTAGGGACGAGCAGTACTTC.

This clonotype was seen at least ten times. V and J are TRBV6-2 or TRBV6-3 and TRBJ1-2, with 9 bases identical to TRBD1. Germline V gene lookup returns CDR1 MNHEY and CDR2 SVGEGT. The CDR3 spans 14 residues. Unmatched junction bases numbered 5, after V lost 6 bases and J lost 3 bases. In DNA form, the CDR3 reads TGTGCCAGCAGCCTCCGGACAGGGGACTATGGCTACACCTTC. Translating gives CASSLRTGDYGYTF.

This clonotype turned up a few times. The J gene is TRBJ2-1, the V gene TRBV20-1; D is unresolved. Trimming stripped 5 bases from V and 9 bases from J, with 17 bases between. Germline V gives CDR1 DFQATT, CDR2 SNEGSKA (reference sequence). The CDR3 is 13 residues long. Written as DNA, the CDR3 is TGCAGTGCTCTCCGGACCTCTCCGTTTGAGCAGTTCTTC. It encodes CSALRTSPFEQFF.

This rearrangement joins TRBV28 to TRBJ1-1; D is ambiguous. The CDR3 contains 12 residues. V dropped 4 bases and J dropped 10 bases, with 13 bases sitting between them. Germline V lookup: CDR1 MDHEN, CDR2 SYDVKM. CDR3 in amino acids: CASSSVPEAAFF. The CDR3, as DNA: TGTGCCAGCAGTTCCGTCCCAGAGGCAGCTTTCTTT.

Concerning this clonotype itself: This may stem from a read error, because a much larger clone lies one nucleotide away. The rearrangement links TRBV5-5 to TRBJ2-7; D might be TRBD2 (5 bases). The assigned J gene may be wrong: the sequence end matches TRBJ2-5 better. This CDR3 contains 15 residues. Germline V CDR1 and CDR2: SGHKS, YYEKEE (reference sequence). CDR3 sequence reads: CASSLSQDLRETQYF. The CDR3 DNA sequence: TGTGCCAGCAGCTTGAGCCAGGACTTAAGGGAGACCCAGTACTTC.

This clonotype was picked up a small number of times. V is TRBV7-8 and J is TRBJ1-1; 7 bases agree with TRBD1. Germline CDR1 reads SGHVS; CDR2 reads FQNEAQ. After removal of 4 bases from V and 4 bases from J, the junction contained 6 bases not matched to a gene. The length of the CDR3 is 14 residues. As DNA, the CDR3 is TGTGCCAGCAGCTCTACAGGGGTGGGCACTGAAGCTTTCTTT. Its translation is CASSSTGVGTEAFF. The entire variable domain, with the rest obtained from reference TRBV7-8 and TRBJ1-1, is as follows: GAGVSQSPRYKVAKRGQDVALRCDPISGHVSLFWYQQALGQGPEFLTYFQNEAQLDKSGLPSDRFFAERPEGSVSTLKIQRTQQEDSAVYLCASSSTGVGTEAFFGQGTRLTVV.

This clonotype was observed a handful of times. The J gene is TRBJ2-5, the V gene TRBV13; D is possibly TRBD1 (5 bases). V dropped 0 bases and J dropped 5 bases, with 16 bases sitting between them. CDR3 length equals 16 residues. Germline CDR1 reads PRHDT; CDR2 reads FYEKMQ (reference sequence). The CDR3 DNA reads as TGTGCCAGCAGCTTAGGCCTGAAGGGGCTAGGGGAGACCCAGTACTTC. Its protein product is CASSLGLKGLGETQYF.

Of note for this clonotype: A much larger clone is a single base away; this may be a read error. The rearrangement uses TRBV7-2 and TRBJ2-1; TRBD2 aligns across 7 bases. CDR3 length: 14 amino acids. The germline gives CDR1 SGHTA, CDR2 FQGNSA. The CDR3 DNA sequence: TGTGTCAGCAGCCTCGAGCGGGGTCAGAGTGAGCAGTTCTTC. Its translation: CVSSLERGQSEQFF. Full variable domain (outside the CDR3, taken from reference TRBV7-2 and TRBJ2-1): GAGVSQSPSNKVTEKGKDVELRCDPISGHTALYWYRQSLGQGLEFLIYFQGNSAPDKSGLPSDRFSAERTGGSVSTLTIQRTQQEDSAVYLCVSSLERGQSEQFFGPGTRLTVL.

The CDR3 loop reads CASSQPEAPGELFF. Written as DNA, the CDR3 is TGCGCCAGCAGCCAACCCGAGGCTCCCGGGGAGCTGTTTTTT. The chain links TRBV4-3 to TRBJ2-2, with D unresolved. Deletions cut 2 bases from V and 6 bases from J, with 10 bases between. The CDR3 has 14 amino acids. Germline loops: CDR1 LGHNA, CDR2 YSLEER.

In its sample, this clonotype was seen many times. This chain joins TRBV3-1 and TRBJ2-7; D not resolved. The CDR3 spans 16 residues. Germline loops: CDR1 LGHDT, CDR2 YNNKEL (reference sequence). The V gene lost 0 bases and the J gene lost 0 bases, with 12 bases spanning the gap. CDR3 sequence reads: CASSQDTGPRSYEQYF. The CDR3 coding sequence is TGTGCCAGCAGCCAAGATACCGGGCCCCGCTCCTACGAGCAGTACTTC.

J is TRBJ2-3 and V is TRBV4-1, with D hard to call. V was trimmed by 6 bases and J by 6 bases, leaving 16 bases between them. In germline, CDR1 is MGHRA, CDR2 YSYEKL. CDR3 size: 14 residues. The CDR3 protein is CASSQRHPGDTQYF. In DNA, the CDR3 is TGCGCCAGCAGTCAAAGACACCCCGGGGATACGCAGTATTTT.

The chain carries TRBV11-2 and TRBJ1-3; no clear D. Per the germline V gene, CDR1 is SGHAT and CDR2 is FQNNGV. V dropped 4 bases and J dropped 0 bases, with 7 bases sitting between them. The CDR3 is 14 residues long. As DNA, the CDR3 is TGTGCCAGCAGCTCCCCGGCCTCTGGAAACACCATATATTTT. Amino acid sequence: CASSSPASGNTIYF.

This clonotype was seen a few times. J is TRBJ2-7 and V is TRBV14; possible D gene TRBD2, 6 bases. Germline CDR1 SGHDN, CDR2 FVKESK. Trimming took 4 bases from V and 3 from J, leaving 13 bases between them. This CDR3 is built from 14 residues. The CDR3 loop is CASSPGLMYYEQYF. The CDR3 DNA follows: TGTGCCAGCAGCCCGGGACTGATGTACTACGAGCAGTACTTC.

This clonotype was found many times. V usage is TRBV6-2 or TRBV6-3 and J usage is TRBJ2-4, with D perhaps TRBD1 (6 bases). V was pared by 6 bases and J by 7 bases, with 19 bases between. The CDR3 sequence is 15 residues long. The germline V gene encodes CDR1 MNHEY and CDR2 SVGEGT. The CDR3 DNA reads TGTGCCAGCAGCGGACAGCCCCTTGATTCGAACATTCAGTACTTC. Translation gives CASSGQPLDSNIQYF.

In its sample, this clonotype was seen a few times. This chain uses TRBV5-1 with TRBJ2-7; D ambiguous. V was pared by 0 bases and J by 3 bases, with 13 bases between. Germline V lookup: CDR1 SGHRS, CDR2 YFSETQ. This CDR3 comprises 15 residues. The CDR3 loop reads CASSLAGSLIYEQYF. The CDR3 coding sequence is TGCGCCAGCAGCTTGGCAGGTTCTCTGATCTACGAGCAGTACTTC.

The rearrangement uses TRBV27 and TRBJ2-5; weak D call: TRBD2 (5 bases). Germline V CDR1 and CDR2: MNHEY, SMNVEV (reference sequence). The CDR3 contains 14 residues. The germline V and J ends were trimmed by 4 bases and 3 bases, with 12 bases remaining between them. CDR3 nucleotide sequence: TGTGCCAGCAGTTCGGCCGGGAAGAAAGAGACCCAGTACTTC. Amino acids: CASSSAGKKETQYF.

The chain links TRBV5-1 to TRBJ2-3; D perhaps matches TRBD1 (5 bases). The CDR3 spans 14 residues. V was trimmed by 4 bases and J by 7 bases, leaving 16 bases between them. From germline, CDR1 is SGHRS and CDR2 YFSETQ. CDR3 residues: CASSPDRPPNTQYF. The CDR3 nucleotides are TGCGCCAGCAGCCCCGACAGACCCCCCAATACGCAGTATTTT.

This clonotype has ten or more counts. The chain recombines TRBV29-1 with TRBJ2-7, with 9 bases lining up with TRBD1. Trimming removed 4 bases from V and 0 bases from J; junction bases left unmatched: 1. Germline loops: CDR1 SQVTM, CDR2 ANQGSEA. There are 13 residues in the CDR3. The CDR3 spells CSVAGQGSYEQYF. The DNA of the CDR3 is TGCAGCGTTGCGGGACAGGGCTCCTACGAGCAGTACTTC.

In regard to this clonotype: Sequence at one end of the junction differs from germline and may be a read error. CDR3 protein: CASSPPMTGARIGSHEQYF. CDR3 sequence (DNA): TGTGCCAGCAGTCCACCCATGACAGGGGCGAGGATTGGCTCCCACGAGCAGTACTTC. The chain has TRBV7-2 and TRBJ2-5; TRBD1 matches at 8 bases. The J call could be wrong; TRBJ2-7 is a better fit for the DNA end. Germline-derived CDR1 and CDR2 are SGHTA and FQGNSA. This CDR3 has 19 residues.

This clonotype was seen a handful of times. The CDR3 is CASSYPAAGGEDTQYF. The CDR3 DNA reads as TGTGCCAGCAGTTACCCAGCAGCGGGAGGGGAAGATACGCAGTATTTT. This chain connects TRBV6-2 or TRBV6-3 to TRBJ2-3, with TRBD2 identical over 10 bases. Looked up from germline, CDR1 is MNHEY and CDR2 is SVGEGT. Unmatched junction bases numbered 7, after V lost 2 bases and J lost 5 bases. This CDR3 comprises 16 residues.

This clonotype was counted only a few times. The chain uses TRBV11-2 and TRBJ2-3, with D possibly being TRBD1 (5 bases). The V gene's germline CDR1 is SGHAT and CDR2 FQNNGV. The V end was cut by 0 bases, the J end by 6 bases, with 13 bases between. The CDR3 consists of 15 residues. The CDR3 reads CASSLDFGAADTQYF. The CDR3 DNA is TGTGCCAGCAGCTTAGACTTTGGGGCGGCGGATACGCAGTATTTT.

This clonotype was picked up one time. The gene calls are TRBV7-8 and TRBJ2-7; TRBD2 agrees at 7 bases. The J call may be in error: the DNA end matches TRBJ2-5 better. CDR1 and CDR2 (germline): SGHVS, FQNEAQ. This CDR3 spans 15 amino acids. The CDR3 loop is CASSLVGTIQETQYF. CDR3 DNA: TGTGCCAGCAGCTTAGTGGGGACTATTCAGGAGACCCAGTACTTC.